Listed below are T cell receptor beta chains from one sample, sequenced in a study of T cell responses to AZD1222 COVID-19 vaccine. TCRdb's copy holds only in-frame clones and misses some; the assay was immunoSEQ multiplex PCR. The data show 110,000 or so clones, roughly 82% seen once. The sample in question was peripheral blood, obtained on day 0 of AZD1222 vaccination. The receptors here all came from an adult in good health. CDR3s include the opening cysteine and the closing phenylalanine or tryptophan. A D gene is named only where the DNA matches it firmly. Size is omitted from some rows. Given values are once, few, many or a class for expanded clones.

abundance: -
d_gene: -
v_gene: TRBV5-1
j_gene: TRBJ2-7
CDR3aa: CASSRTDSYEQYF
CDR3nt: TGCGCCAGCAGCAGGACAGACTCCTACGAGCAGTACTTC

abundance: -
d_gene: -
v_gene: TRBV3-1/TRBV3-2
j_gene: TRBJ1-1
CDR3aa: CASTSSIGTEAFF
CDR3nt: TGTGCCAGCACATCCAGTATAGGTACTGAAGCTTTCTTT

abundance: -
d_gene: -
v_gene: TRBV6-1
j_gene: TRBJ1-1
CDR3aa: CASSEAYRAPDEAFF
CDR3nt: TGTGCCAGCAGTGAAGCATACAGGGCCCCTGATGAAGCTTTCTTT

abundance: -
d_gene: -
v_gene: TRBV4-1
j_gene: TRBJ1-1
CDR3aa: CASSPYRENTEAFF
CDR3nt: TGCGCCAGCAGTCCTTACAGGGAAAACACTGAAGCTTTCTTT

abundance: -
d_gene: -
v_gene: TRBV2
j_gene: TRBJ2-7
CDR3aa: CASILNPPYEQYF
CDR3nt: TGTGCCAGCATTCTCAACCCCCCCTACGAGCAGTACTTC

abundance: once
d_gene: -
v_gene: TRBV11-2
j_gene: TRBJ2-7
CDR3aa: CASSFAESYEQYF
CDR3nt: TGTGCCAGCAGCTTTGCAGAGAGCTACGAGCAGTACTTC

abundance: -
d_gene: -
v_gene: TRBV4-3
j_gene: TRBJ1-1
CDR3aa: CASSQGLLVSEAFF
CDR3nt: TGCGCCAGCAGCCAAGGGTTATTGGTCTCTGAAGCTTTCTTT

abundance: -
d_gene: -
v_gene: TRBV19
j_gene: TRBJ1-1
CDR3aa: CASSIPVRGRGTEAFF
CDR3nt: TGTGCCAGTAGTATACCCGTCCGGGGGCGAGGGACTGAAGCTTTCTTT

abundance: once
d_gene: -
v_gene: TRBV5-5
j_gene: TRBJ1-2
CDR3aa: CASSPGASGLLLYGYTF
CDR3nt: TGTGCCAGCAGCCCGGGGGCCTCGGGCCTCCTTCTCTATGGCTACACCTTC

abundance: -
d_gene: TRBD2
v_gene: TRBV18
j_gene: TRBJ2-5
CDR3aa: CASSPQLAGQETQYF
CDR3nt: TGTGCCAGCTCACCACAACTAGCGGGACAAGAGACCCAGTACTTC

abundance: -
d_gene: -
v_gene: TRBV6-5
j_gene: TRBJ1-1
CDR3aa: CASRREGAEAFF
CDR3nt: TGTGCCAGCAGGCGGGAGGGCGCTGAAGCTTTCTTT

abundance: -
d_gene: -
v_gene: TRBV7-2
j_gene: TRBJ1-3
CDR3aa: CASSFTKRAGSGNTIYF
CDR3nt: TGTGCCAGCAGCTTCACCAAACGAGCGGGATCTGGAAACACCATATATTTT

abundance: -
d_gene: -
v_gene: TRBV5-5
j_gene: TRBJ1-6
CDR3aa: CASDSLPRGRRDSPLHF
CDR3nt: TGTGCCAGCGATTCCCTCCCTAGGGGTCGGCGTGATTCACCCCTCCACTTT

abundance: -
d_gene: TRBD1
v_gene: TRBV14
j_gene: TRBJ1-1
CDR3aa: CASSQEPLWRQGEPNTEAFF
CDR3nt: TGTGCCAGCAGCCAAGAGCCTCTTTGGAGACAGGGAGAACCGAACACTGAAGCTTTCTTT

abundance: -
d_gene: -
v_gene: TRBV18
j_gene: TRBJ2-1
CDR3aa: CASSRTYEQFF
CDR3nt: TGTGCCAGCTCACGAACCTATGAGCAGTTCTTC

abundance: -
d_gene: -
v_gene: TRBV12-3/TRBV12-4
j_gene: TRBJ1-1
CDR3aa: CASSQGNTEAFF
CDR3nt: TGTGCCAGCAGCCAGGGGAACACTGAAGCTTTCTTT

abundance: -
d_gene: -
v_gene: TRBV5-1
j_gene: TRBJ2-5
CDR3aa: CASSLRGVTRETQYF
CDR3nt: TGCGCCAGCAGCTTGCGAGGGGTCACCAGGGAGACCCAGTACTTC

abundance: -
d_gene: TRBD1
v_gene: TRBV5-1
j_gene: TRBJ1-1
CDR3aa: CASSFSGGTEAFF
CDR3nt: TGCGCCAGCAGCTTTTCAGGGGGGACTGAAGCTTTCTTT